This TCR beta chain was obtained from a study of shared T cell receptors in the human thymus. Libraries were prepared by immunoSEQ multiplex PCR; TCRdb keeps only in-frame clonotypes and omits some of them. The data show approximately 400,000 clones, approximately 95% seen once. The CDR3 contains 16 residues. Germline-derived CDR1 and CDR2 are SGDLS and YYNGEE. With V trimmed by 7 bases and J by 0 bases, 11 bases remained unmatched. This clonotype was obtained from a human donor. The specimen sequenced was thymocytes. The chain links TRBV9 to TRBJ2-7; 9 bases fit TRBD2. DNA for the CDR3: TGTGCCAGCGGAATAGCGGGAGTCAAAATCTCCTACGAGCAGTACTTC. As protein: CASGIAGVKISYEQYF.